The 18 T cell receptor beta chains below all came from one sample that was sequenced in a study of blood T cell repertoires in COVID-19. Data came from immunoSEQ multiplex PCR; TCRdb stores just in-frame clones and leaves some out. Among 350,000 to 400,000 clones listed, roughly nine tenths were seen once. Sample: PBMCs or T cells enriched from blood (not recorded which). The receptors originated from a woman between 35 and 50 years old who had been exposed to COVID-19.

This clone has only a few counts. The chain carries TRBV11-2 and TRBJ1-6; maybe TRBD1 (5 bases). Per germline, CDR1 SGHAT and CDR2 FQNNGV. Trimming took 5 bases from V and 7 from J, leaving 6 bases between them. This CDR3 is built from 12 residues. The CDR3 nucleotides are TGTGCCAGCAGCAAGGGGAATTCACCCCTCCACTTT. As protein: CASSKGNSPLHF.

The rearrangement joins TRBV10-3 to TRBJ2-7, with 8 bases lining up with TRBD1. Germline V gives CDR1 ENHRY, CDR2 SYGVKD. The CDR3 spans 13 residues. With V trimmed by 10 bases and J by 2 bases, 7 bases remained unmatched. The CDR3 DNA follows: TGTGCCACTGGGACAGGAGGTGCCTACGAGCAGTACTTC. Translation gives CATGTGGAYEQYF.

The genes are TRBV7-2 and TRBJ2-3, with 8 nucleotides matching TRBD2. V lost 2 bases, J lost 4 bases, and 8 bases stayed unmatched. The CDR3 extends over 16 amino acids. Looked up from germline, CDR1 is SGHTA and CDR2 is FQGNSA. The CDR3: CASSLREGKGADTQYF. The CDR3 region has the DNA TGTGCCAGCAGCTTACGGGAGGGAAAAGGCGCAGATACGCAGTATTTT. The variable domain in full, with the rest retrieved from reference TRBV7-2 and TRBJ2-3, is GAGVSQSPSNKVTEKGKDVELRCDPISGHTALYWYRQSLGQGLEFLIYFQGNSAPDKSGLPSDRFSAERTGGSVSTLTIQRTQQEDSAVYLCASSLREGKGADTQYFGPGTRLTVL.

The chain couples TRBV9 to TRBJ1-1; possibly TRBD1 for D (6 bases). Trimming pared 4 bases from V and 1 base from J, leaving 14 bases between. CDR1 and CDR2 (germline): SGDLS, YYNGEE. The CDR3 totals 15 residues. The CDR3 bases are TGTGCCAGCAGCCCCCACAGGGATGAGAACACTGAAGCTTTCTTT. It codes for CASSPHRDENTEAFF.

The CDR3 DNA sequence: TGTGCCAGCGGGACAGGCACAGATACGCAGTATTTT. Its protein is CASGTGTDTQYF. The chain carries TRBV7-3 and TRBJ2-3, with TRBD1 matching 7 bases. The ends lost 8 bases at V and 1 base at J; junction bases unmatched: 0. The CDR3 is made up of 12 amino acids. Germline V gene lookup returns CDR1 SGHTA and CDR2 FQGTGA. Drawing the rest from reference TRBV7-3 and TRBJ2-3, the complete variable domain is GAGVSQTPSNKVTEKGKYVELRCDPISGHTALYWYRQSLGQGPEFLIYFQGTGAADDSGLPNDRFFAVRPEGSVSTLKIQRTERGDSAVYLCASGTGTDTQYFGPGTRLTVL.

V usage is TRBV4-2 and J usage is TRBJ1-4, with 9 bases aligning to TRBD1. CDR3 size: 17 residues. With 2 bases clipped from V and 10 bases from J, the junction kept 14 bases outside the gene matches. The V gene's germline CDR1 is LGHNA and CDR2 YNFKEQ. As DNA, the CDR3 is TGTGCCAGCAGCCAAAACCGGGACAGGGCCTTTGAGGGAAAACTGTTTTTT. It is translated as CASSQNRDRAFEGKLFF.

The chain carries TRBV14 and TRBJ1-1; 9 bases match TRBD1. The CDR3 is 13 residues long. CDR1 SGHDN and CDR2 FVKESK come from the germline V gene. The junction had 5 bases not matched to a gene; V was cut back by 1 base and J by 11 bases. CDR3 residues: CASSQGPGQGAFF. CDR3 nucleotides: TGTGCCAGCAGCCAAGGACCGGGACAGGGTGCTTTCTTT.

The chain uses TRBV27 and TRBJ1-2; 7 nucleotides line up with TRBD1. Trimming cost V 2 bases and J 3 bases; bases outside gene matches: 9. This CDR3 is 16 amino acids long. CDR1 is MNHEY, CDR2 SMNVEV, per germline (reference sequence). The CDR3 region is CASSLEGGVLHYGYTF. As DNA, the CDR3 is TGTGCCAGCAGTTTAGAAGGGGGCGTTTTACACTATGGCTACACCTTC.

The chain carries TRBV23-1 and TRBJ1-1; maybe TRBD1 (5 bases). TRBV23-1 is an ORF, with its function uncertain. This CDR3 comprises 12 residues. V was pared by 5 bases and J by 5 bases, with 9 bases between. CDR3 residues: CASSWGETEAFF. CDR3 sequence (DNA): TGCGCCAGCAGTTGGGGGGAAACTGAAGCTTTCTTT.

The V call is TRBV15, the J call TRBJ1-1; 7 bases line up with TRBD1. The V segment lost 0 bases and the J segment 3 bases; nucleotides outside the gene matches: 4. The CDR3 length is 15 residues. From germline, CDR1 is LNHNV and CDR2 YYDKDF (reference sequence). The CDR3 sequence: CATSRDTGVDTEAFF. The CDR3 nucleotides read TGTGCCACCAGCAGAGATACAGGGGTCGACACTGAAGCTTTCTTT. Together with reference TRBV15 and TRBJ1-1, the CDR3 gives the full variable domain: DAMVIQNPRYQVTQFGKPVTLSCSQTLNHNVMYWYQQKSSQAPKLLFHYYDKDFNNEADTPDNFQSRRPNTSFCFLDIRSPGLGDTAMYLCATSRDTGVDTEAFFGQGTRLTVV.

The DNA of the CDR3 is TGTGCCAGCAGTTTCACAGGGTTGGGTCAGCCCCAGCATTTT. The encoded protein is CASSFTGLGQPQHF. The V gene is TRBV27, the J gene TRBJ1-5, with D perhaps matching TRBD1 (6 bases). The germline V gene encodes CDR1 MNHEY and CDR2 SMNVEV (reference sequence). V was pared by 3 bases and J by 6 bases, with 12 bases between. CDR3 length: 14 amino acids.

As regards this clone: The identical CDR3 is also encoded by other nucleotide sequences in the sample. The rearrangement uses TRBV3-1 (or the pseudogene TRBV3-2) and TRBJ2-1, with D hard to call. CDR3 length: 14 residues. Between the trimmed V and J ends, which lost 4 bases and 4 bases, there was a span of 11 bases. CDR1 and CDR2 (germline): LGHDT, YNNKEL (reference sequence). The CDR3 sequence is CASSLLGRYNEQFF. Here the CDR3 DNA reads TGTGCCAGCAGCCTACTTGGTAGATACAATGAGCAGTTCTTC.

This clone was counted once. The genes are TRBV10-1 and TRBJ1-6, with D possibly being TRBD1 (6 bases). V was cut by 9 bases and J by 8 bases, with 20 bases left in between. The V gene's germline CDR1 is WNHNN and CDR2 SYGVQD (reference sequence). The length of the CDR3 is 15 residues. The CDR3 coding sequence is TGCGCCAGGATGCCCGGGACAAGGGTGTATTCACCCCTCCACTTT. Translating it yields CARMPGTRVYSPLHF.

CDR3 coding DNA: TGCGCCAGCAGCCCGACAGAGGCAACTAATGAAAAACTGTTTTTT. As protein: CASSPTEATNEKLFF. This chain links TRBV4-3 with TRBJ1-4; D perhaps matches TRBD1 (5 bases). The CDR3 has 15 residues. Germline V gene sequence: CDR1 LGHNA, CDR2 YSLEER. Trimming shortened V by 4 bases and J by 0 bases, and 9 bases separated the two germline ends.

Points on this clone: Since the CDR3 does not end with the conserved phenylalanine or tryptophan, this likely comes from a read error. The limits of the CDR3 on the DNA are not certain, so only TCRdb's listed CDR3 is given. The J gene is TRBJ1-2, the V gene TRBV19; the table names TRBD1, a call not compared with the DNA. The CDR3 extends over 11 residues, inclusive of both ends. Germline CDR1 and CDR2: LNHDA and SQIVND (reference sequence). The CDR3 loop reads CASSPAQVQNV.

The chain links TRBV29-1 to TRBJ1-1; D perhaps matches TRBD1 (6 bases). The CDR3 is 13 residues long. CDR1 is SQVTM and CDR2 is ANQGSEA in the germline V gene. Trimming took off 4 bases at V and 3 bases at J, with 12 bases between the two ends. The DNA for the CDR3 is TGCAGCGTTGTGAGGGACATATACACTGAAGCTTTCTTT. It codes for CSVVRDIYTEAFF.

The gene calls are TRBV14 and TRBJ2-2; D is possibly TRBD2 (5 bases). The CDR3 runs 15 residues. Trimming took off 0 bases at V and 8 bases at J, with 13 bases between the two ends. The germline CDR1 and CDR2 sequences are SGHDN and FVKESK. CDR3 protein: CASSQDLGSWGELFF. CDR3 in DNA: TGTGCCAGCAGCCAAGACCTTGGGAGTTGGGGGGAGCTGTTTTTT.

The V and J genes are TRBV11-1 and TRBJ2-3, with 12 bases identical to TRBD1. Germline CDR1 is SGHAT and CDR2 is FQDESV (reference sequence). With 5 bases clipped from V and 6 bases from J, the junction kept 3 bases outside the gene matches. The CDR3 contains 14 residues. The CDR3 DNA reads TGTGCCAGCAGCCCGGGACAGGGGGCCGATACGCAGTATTTT. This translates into CASSPGQGADTQYF.